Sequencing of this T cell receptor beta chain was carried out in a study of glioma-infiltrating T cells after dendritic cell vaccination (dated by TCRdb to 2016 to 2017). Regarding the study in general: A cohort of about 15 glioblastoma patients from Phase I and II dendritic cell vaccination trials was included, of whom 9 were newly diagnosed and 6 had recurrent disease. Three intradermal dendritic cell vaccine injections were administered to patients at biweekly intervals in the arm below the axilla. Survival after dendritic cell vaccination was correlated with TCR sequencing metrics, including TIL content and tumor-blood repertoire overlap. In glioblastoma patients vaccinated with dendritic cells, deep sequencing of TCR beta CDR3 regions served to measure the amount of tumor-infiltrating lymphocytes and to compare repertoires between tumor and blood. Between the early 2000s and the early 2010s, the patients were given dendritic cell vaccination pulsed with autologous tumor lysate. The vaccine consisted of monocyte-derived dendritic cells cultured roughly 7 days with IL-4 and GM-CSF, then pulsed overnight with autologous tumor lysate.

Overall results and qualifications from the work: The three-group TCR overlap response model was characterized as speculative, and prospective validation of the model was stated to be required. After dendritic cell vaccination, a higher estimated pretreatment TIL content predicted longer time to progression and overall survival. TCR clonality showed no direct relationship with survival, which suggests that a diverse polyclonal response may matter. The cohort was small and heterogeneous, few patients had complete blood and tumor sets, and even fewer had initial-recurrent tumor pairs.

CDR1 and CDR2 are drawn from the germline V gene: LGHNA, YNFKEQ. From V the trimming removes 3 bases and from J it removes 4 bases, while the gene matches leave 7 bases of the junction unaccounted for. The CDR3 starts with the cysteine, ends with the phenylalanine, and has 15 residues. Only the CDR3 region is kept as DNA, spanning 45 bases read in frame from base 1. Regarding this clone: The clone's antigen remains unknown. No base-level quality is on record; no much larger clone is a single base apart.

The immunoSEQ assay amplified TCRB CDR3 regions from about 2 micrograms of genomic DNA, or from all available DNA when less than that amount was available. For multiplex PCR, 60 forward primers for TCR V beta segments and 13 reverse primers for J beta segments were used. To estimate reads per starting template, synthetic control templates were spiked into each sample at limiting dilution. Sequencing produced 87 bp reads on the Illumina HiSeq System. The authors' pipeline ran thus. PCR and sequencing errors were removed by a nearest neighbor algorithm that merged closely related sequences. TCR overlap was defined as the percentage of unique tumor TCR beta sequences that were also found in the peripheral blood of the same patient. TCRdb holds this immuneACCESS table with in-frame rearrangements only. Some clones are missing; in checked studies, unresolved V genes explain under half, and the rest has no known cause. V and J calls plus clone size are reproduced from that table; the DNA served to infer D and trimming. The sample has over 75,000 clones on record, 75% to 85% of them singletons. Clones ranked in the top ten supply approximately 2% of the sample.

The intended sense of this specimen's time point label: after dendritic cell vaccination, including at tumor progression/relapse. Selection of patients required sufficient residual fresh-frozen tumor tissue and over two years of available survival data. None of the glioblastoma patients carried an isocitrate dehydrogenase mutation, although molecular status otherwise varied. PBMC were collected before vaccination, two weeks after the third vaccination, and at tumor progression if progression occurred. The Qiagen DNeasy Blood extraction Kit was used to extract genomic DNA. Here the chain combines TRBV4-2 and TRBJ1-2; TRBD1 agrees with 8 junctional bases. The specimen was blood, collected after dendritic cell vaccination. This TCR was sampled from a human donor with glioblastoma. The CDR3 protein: CASSHRSGQGYGYTF. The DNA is TGTGCCAGCAGCCACAGGTCCGGACAGGGCTATGGCTACACCTTC.